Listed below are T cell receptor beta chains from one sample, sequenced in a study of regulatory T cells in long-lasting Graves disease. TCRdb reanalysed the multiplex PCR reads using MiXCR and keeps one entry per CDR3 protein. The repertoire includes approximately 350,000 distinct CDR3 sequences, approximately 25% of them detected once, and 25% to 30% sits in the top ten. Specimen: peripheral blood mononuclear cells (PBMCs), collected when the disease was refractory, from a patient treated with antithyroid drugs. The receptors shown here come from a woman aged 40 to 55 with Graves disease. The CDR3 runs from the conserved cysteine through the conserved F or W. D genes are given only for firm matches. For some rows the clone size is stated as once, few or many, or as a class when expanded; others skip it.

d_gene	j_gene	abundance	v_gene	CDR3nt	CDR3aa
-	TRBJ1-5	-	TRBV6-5	TGTGCCAGCAGTTACAGGGATTTTCAGCCCCAGCATTTT	CASSYRDFQPQHF
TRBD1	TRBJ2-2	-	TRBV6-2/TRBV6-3	TGTGCCAGCATCCAGACAGGGTTGCGGGCCGGGGAGCTGTTTTTT	CASIQTGLRAGELFF
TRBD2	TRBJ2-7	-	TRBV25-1	TGTGCCAGCAGTGAATCGCTCGGACTAGCGGGTATCGAGCAGTACTTC	CASSESLGLAGIEQYF
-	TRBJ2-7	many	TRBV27	TGTGCCAGCAGCTTGGGAAGCGAAAGAGGGTACGAGCAGTACTTC	CASSLGSERGYEQYF
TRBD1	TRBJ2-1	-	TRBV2	TGTGCCAGCAGCGATTACCGGGACAGGGGACCCAATGAGCAGTTCTTC	CASSDYRDRGPNEQFF
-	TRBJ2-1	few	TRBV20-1	TGCAGTGCTAAAGCCGACCAGCGGCACTCCACCTACAATGAGCAGTTCTTC	CSAKADQRHSTYNEQFF
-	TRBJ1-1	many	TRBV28	TGTGCCAGCAGGGAGGGTCTTGCTGAAGCTTTCTTT	CASREGLAEAFF
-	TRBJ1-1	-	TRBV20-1	TGCAGTGCCAGATCCTCTACGGAAGCTTTCTTT	CSARSSTEAFF
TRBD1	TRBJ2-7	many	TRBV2	TGTGCCAGCAGTGAAAACAGGGGTTTCCACGAGCAGTACTTC	CASSENRGFHEQYF
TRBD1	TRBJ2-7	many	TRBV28	TGTGCCAGCGGGCTCCGGGACAGGTTCTTCGAGCAGTACTTC	CASGLRDRFFEQYF
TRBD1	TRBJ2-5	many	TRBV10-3	TGTGCCATCAGTGAGTCTGACAGGGAAGAGACCCAGTACTTC	CAISESDREETQYF
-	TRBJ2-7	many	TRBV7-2	TGTGCCAGCAGCCCTGTAGCGGTTCCTTACTACGAGCAGTACTTC	CASSPVAVPYYEQYF
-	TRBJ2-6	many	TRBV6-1	TGTGCCAGCACACCGTCGGCAGCGCACTCTGGGGCCAACGTCCTGACTTTC	CASTPSAAHSGANVLTF
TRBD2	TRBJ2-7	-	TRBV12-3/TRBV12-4	TGTGCCAGCAGCCCCGTGAGCGGGAGGAACGAGCAGTACTTC	CASSPVSGRNEQYF